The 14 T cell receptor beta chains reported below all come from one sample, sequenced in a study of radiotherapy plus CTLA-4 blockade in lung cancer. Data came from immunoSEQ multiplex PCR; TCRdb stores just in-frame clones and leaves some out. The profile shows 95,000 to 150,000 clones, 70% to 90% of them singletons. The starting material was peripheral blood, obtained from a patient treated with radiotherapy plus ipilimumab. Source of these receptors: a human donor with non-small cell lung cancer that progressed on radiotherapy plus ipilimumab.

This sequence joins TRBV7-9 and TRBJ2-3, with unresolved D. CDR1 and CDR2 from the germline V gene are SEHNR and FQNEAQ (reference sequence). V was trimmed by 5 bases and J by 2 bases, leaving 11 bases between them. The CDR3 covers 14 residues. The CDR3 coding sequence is TGTGCCAGCAGCCCCCCGGCCCTCACAGATACGCAGTATTTT. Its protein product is CASSPPALTDTQYF.

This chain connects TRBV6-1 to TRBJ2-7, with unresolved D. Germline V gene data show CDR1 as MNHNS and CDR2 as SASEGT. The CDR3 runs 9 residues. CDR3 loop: CASRSLSRV. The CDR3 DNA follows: TGTGCCAGCAGATCCCTTTCTAGGGTA.

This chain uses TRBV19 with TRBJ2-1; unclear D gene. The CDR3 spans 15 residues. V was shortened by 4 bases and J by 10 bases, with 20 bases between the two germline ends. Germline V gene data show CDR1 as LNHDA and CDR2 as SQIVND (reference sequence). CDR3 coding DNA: TGTGCCAGTAGTACCGACCAAGGACCACAATCGGAGCAGTTCTTC. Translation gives CASSTDQGPQSEQFF. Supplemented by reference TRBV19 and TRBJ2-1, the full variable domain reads DGGITQSPKYLFRKEGQNVTLSCEQNLNHDAMYWYRQDPGQGLRLIYYSQIVNDFQKGDIAEGYSVSREKKESFPLTVTSAQKNPTAFYLCASSTDQGPQSEQFFGPGTRLTVL.

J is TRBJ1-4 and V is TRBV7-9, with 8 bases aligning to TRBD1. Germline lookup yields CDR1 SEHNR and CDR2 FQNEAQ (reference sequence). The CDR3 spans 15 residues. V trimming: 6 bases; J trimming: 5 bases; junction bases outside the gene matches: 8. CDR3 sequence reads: CASSLGQGVNEKLFF. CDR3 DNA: TGTGCCAGCAGTCTAGGACAGGGTGTGAATGAAAAACTGTTTTTT.

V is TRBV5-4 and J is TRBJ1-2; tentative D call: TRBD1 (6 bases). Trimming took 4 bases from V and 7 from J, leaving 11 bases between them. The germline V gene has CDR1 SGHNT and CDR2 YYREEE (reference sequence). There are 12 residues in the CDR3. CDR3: CASSPGQIGYTF. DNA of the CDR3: TGTGCCAGCAGCCCAGGACAGATTGGCTACACCTTC.

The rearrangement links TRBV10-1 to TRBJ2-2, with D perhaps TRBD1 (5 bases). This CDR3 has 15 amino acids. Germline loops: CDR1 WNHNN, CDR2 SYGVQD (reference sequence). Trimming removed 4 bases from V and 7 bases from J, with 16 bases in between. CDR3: CASSAGLSDRGELFF. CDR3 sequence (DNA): TGCGCCAGCAGTGCAGGGCTATCGGACCGCGGGGAGCTGTTTTTT.

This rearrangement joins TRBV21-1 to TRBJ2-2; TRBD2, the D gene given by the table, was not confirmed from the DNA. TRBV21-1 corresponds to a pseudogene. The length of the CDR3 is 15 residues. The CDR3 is CASTRWRLDAGELFF. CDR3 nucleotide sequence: TGTGCCAGCACCCGGTGGAGACTAGACGCCGGGGAGCTGTTTTTT.

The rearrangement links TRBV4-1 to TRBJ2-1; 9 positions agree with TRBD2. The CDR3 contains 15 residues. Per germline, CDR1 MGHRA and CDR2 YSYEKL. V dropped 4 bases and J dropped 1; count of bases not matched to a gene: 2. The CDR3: CASSRTSESYNEQFF. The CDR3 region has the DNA TGCGCCAGCAGCCGGACTAGCGAATCCTACAATGAGCAGTTCTTC.

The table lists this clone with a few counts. The CDR3 DNA reads TGTGCCAGCAGCCAACAGAGTTCCTACGAGCAGTACTTC. Its translation is CASSQQSSYEQYF. The V and J genes are TRBV7-9 and TRBJ2-7, with no clear D. V shed 5 bases and J shed 1 base, with 9 bases lying between them. The length of the CDR3 is 13 residues. Germline V gene data show CDR1 as SEHNR and CDR2 as FQNEAQ (reference sequence).

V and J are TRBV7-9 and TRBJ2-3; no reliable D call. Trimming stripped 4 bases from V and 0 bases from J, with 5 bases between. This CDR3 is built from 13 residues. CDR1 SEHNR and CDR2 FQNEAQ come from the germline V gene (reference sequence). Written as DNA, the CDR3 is TGTGCCAGCAGCTACCCTAGCACAGATACGCAGTATTTT. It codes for CASSYPSTDTQYF.

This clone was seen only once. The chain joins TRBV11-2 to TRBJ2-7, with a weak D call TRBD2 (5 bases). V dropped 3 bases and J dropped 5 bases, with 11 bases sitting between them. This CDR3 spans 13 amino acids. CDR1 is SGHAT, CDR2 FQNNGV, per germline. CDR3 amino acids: CASSFATGNEQYF. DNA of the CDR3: TGTGCCAGCAGCTTCGCCACCGGGAACGAGCAGTACTTC.

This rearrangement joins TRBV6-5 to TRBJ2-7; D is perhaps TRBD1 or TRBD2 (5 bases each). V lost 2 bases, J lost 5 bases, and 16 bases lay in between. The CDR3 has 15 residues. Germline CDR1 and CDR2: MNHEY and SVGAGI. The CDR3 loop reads CASSYRGRPLNEQYF. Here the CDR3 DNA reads TGTGCCAGCAGTTACCGGGGCCGGCCGTTAAACGAGCAGTACTTC.

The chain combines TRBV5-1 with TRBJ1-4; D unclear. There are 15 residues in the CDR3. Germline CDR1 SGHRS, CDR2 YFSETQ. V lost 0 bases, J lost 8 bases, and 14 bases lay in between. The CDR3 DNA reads TGCGCCAGCAGCTTGGCCGATAGGGTGGGCGAAAAACTGTTTTTT. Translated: CASSLADRVGEKLFF.

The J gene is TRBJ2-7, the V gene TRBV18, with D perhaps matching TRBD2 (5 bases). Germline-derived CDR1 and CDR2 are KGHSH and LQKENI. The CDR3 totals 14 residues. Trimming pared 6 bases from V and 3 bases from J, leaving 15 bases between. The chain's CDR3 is CASSSSGSYYEQYF. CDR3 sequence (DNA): TGTGCCAGCTCGTCAAGCGGTTCCTACTACGAGCAGTACTTC.